This is a list of T cell receptor beta chains from one sample in a study of identical twins. Via MiXCR, TCRdb re-called the 5' RACE reads, giving one row per CDR3 protein. Found here are some 600,000 distinct CDR3 sequences, about 7.6% of them singletons; the top ten hold 1.5% to 2%. This sample also appeared in a second study, on yellow fever vaccine responses in identical twins.

Sample: PBMCs. These receptors originate from a woman younger than 35 in good health. CDR3s include the opening cysteine and the closing phenylalanine or tryptophan. A D gene is named only where the DNA matches it firmly. Clone size is not always given. Where it is, it says once, few, many or a class for expanded clones.

clone size: .
V gene: TRBV20-1
J gene: TRBJ2-3
D gene: .
CDR3 DNA: TGCAGTGCTAGACCCTCCCGCGGGGGCAGCACAGATACGCAGTATTTT
CDR3 protein: CSARPSRGGSTDTQYF

clone size: .
V gene: TRBV15
J gene: TRBJ2-3
D gene: .
CDR3 DNA: TGTGCCACCTGGTCTGGGGCATACACAGATACGCAGTATTTT
CDR3 protein: CATWSGAYTDTQYF

clone size: .
V gene: TRBV3-1
J gene: TRBJ2-5
D gene: .
CDR3 DNA: TGTGCCAGCAGCCAAGGTGCGGGGCAAGAGACCCAGTACTTC
CDR3 protein: CASSQGAGQETQYF

clone size: many
V gene: TRBV4-1
J gene: TRBJ1-2
D gene: .
CDR3 DNA: TGCGCCAGCAGCCAAGACCCCGGGACGATCGGCTACACCTTC
CDR3 protein: CASSQDPGTIGYTF

clone size: few
V gene: TRBV7-9
J gene: TRBJ1-1
D gene: .
CDR3 DNA: TGTGCCAGCGGGGAACCTGAAGCTTTCTTT
CDR3 protein: CASGEPEAFF

clone size: many
V gene: TRBV11-3
J gene: TRBJ2-1
D gene: .
CDR3 DNA: TGTGCCAGCAGCTTAGGGTCTGGGAATGAGCAGTTCTTC
CDR3 protein: CASSLGSGNEQFF

clone size: few
V gene: TRBV15
J gene: TRBJ1-3
D gene: .
CDR3 DNA: TGTGCCACCAGCAGAGACGAGGGAAGGGGAAACACCATATATTTT
CDR3 protein: CATSRDEGRGNTIYF

clone size: many
V gene: TRBV28
J gene: TRBJ2-3
D gene: .
CDR3 DNA: TGTGCCAGCAGAGAAATAAGGGACAACACAGATACGCAGTATTTT
CDR3 protein: CASREIRDNTDTQYF

clone size: few
V gene: TRBV3-1
J gene: TRBJ2-1
D gene: .
CDR3 DNA: TGTGCCAGCAGCCAAGTTGCAGGTTTTTCCCACAATGAGCAGTTCTTC
CDR3 protein: CASSQVAGFSHNEQFF

clone size: few
V gene: TRBV11-1
J gene: TRBJ2-1
D gene: TRBD2
CDR3 DNA: TGTGCCAGCAGCCCCCCTGGGGCTAGCGGGAGGGCTTACAATGAGCAGTTCTTC
CDR3 protein: CASSPPGASGRAYNEQFF

clone size: .
V gene: TRBV5-6
J gene: TRBJ2-1
D gene: TRBD1
CDR3 DNA: TGTGCCAGCAGTCGGGACAGGAGCCATGAGCAGTTCTTC
CDR3 protein: CASSRDRSHEQFF

clone size: .
V gene: TRBV28
J gene: TRBJ2-5
D gene: TRBD2
CDR3 DNA: TGTGCCAGCAGTTTTGTCCCTAGCGGGGGACAAGAGACCCAGTACTTC
CDR3 protein: CASSFVPSGGQETQYF

clone size: .
V gene: TRBV11-2
J gene: TRBJ2-1
D gene: .
CDR3 DNA: TGTGCCAGCAGCGTCCGTGGTAGTTTTAGAAGCTCCTACAATGAGCAGTTCTTC
CDR3 protein: CASSVRGSFRSSYNEQFF

clone size: few
V gene: TRBV6-2/TRBV6-3
J gene: TRBJ2-1
D gene: TRBD2
CDR3 DNA: TGTGCCGGGACCCGGGGGGGGGCAGACAATGAGCAGTTCTTC
CDR3 protein: CAGTRGGADNEQFF

clone size: many
V gene: TRBV28
J gene: TRBJ2-1
D gene: TRBD2
CDR3 DNA: TGTGCCAGCAGTCCACGCGGGGGGCCGTTTAACAATGAGCAGTTCTTC
CDR3 protein: CASSPRGGPFNNEQFF

clone size: .
V gene: TRBV4-1
J gene: TRBJ2-1
D gene: .
CDR3 DNA: TGCGTCACGTTCCCCCAGCGGAGCTCCTACAATGAGCAGTTCTTC
CDR3 protein: CVTFPQRSSYNEQFF

clone size: .
V gene: TRBV5-5
J gene: TRBJ2-5
D gene: .
CDR3 DNA: TGTGCCAGCAGCTCGGGCCCCGGCGGGGAGACCCAGTACTTC
CDR3 protein: CASSSGPGGETQYF

clone size: .
V gene: TRBV3-1
J gene: TRBJ2-3
D gene: TRBD2
CDR3 DNA: TGTGCCAGCATGCAGCGGGGGGGCACAGATACGCAGTATTTT
CDR3 protein: CASMQRGGTDTQYF

clone size: .
V gene: TRBV25-1
J gene: TRBJ1-2
D gene: .
CDR3 DNA: TGTGCCAGCCATACGACAGTTTCGGGCTACACCTTC
CDR3 protein: CASHTTVSGYTF

clone size: .
V gene: TRBV10-2
J gene: TRBJ2-3
D gene: TRBD1
CDR3 DNA: TGCGCCAGCAGCGATACTGCCGCCCGGACAGGGGCCTCCACAGATACGCAGTATTTT
CDR3 protein: CASSDTAARTGASTDTQYF

clone size: few
V gene: TRBV5-1
J gene: TRBJ2-5
D gene: TRBD1
CDR3 DNA: TGCGCCAGCAGCTTGTCGAGGAGGACAGGGGAGGAGACCCAGTACTTC
CDR3 protein: CASSLSRRTGEETQYF

clone size: many
V gene: TRBV29-1
J gene: TRBJ2-7
D gene: TRBD2
CDR3 DNA: TGCAGCGTTCTAGCGGGAAGGACTGGAGAGCAGTACTTC
CDR3 protein: CSVLAGRTGEQYF

clone size: .
V gene: TRBV7-9
J gene: TRBJ2-7
D gene: .
CDR3 DNA: TGTGCCAGCAGTGCGGGGAACTACGAGCAGTACTTC
CDR3 protein: CASSAGNYEQYF

clone size: few
V gene: TRBV2
J gene: TRBJ1-4
D gene: .
CDR3 DNA: TGTGCCAGCAGTGAATTTCGGGGATTAGCCCAGGCTGATGAAAAACTGTTTTTT
CDR3 protein: CASSEFRGLAQADEKLFF

clone size: .
V gene: TRBV5-1
J gene: TRBJ2-7
D gene: .
CDR3 DNA: TGCGCCGGCCGAGACACCTATAGCTCCTACGAGCAGTACTTC
CDR3 protein: CAGRDTYSSYEQYF

clone size: .
V gene: TRBV20-1
J gene: TRBJ2-7
D gene: TRBD2
CDR3 DNA: TGCAGTGCTAGGAACACTAGCGGGAGTCCCTACGAGCAGTACTTC
CDR3 protein: CSARNTSGSPYEQYF

clone size: many
V gene: TRBV20-1
J gene: TRBJ2-1
D gene: TRBD2
CDR3 DNA: TGCAGTGCTAGAGACGGGACTAGCGTTTACGAGCAGTTCTTC
CDR3 protein: CSARDGTSVYEQFF

clone size: .
V gene: TRBV29-1
J gene: TRBJ2-1
D gene: .
CDR3 DNA: TGCAGCGTTGAGCTCAGCTACAATGAGCAGTTCTTC
CDR3 protein: CSVELSYNEQFF

clone size: .
V gene: TRBV19
J gene: TRBJ2-3
D gene: .
CDR3 DNA: TGTGCCAGTAGACGGCGGGACGCCGGTAATACGCAGTATTTT
CDR3 protein: CASRRRDAGNTQYF

clone size: .
V gene: TRBV27
J gene: TRBJ2-7
D gene: TRBD2
CDR3 DNA: TGTGCCAGCAGTCCGGGACTAGCGTTCGAGCAGTACTTC
CDR3 protein: CASSPGLAFEQYF

clone size: many
V gene: TRBV4-2
J gene: TRBJ2-1
D gene: .
CDR3 DNA: TGTGCCAGCACCCTTCAGGCCAGAGACCCCAATGAGCAGTTCTTC
CDR3 protein: CASTLQARDPNEQFF

clone size: .
V gene: TRBV11-2
J gene: TRBJ2-5
D gene: TRBD1
CDR3 DNA: TGTGCCAGCAGCAACAACCCTACAGGGGGGGAGACCCAGTACTTC
CDR3 protein: CASSNNPTGGETQYF

clone size: few
V gene: TRBV3-1
J gene: TRBJ2-1
D gene: .
CDR3 DNA: TGTGCCAGCAGCCAAGGGGGGGGCAGAAACAATGAGCAGTTCTTC
CDR3 protein: CASSQGGGRNNEQFF

clone size: few
V gene: TRBV5-1
J gene: TRBJ2-2
D gene: TRBD1
CDR3 DNA: TGCGCCAGCAGCTGGGATACCGGGACAGGATCAATCGGGGAGCTGTTTTTT
CDR3 protein: CASSWDTGTGSIGELFF

clone size: .
V gene: TRBV7-3
J gene: TRBJ2-3
D gene: TRBD2
CDR3 DNA: TGTGCCAGCCGAGCGGGAGGCTCAGATACGCAGTATTTT
CDR3 protein: CASRAGGSDTQYF

clone size: many
V gene: TRBV6-2/TRBV6-3
J gene: TRBJ2-3
D gene: TRBD2
CDR3 DNA: TGTGCCAGCAGTTACGACCTCTTAGCGGGGGATACAGATACGCAGTATTTT
CDR3 protein: CASSYDLLAGDTDTQYF

clone size: many
V gene: TRBV7-9
J gene: TRBJ2-3
D gene: .
CDR3 DNA: TGTGCCAGCAGCTTAGAATCAGATACGCAGTATTTT
CDR3 protein: CASSLESDTQYF